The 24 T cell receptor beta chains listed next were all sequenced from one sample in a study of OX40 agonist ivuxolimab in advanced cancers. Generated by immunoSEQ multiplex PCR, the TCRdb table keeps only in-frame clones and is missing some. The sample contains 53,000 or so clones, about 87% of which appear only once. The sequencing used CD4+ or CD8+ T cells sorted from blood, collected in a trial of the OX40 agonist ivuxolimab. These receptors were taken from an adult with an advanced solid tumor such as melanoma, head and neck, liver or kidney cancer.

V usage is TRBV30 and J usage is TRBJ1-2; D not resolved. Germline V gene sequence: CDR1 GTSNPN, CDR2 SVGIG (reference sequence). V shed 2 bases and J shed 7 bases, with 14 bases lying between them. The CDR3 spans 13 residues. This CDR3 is CAWSRAPAAGYTF. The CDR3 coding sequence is TGTGCCTGGAGTCGGGCCCCGGCGGCTGGCTACACCTTC.

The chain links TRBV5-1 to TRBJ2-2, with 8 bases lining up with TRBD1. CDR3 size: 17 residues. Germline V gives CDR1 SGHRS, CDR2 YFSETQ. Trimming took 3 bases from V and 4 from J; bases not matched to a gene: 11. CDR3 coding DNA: TGCGCCAGCAGCTCGGGGACAGGAGGGTTAGGCACCGGGGAGCTGTTTTTT. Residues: CASSSGTGGLGTGELFF.

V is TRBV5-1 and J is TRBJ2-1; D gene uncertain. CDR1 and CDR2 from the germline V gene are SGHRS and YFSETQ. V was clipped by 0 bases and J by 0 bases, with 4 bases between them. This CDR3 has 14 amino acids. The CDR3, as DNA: TGCGCCAGCAGCTTGGGTAACTCCTACAATGAGCAGTTCTTC. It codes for CASSLGNSYNEQFF.

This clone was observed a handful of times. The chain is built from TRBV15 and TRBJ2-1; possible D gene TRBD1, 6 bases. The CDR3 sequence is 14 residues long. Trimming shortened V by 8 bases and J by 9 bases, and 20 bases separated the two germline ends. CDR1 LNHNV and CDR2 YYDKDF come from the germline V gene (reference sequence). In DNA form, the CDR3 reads TGTGCCACCTCCCCGGGACACCGATCGACTGAGCAGTTCTTC. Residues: CATSPGHRSTEQFF.

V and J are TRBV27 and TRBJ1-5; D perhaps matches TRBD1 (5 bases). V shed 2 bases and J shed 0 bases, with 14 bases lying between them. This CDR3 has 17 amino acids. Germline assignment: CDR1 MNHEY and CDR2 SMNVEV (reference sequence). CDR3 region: CASSLLSGQGSNQPQHF. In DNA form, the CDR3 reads TGTGCCAGCAGTTTACTATCTGGGCAGGGTAGCAATCAGCCCCAGCATTTT.

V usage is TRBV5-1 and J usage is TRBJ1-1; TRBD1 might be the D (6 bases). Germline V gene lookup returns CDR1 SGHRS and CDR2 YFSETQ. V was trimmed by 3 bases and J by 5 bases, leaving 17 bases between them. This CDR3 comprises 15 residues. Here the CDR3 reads CASSSSTGRGTEAFF. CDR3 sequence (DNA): TGCGCCAGCAGCTCAAGTACAGGGCGAGGGACTGAAGCTTTCTTT.

Here the CDR3 reads CASSRQGRDEKLFF. The CDR3 DNA is TGTGCCAGCAGCCGACAGGGTCGAGATGAAAAACTGTTTTTT. The chain is built from TRBV7-2 and TRBJ1-4, with 7 positions matching TRBD1. CDR1 is SGHTA, CDR2 FQGNSA, per germline. Unmatched junction bases numbered 6, after V lost 5 bases and J lost 6 bases. The CDR3 has 14 amino acids.

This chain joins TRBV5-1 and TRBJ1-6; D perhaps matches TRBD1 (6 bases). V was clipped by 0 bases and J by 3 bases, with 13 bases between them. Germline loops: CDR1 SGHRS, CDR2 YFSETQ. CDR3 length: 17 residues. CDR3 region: CASSLATGASYNSPLHF. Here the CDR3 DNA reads TGCGCCAGCAGCTTGGCGACGGGGGCCAGCTATAATTCACCCCTCCACTTT. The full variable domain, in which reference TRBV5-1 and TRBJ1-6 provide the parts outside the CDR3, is KAGVTQTPRYLIKTRGQQVTLSCSPISGHRSVSWYQQTPGQGLQFLFEYFSETQRNKGNFPGRFSGRQFSNSRSEMNVSTLELGDSALYLCASSLATGASYNSPLHFGNGTRLTVT.

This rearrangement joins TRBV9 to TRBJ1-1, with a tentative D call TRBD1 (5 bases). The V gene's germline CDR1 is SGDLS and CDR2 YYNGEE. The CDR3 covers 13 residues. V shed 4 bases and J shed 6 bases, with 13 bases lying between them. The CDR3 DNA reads TGTGCCAGCAGCCAGCACGGGGCCGCTGAAGCTTTCTTT. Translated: CASSQHGAAEAFF.

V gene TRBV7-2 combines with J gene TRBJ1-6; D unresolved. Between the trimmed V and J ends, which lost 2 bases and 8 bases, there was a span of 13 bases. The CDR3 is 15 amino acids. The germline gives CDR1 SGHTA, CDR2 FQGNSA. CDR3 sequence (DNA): TGTGCCAGCAGCTTATCGTGGGATTTGGATTCACCCCTCCACTTT. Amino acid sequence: CASSLSWDLDSPLHF.

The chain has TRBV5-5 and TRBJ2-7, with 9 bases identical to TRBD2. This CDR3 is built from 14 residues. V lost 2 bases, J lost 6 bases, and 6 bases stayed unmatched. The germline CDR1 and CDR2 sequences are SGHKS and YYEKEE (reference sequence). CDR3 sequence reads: CASSFVAGDAEQYF. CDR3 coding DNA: TGTGCCAGCAGCTTTGTAGCGGGGGATGCCGAGCAGTACTTC.

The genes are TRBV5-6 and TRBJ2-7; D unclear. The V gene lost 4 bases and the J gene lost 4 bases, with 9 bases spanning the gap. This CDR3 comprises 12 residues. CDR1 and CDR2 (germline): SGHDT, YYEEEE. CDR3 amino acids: CASSLISYEQYF. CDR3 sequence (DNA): TGTGCCAGCAGCCTGATCTCGTACGAGCAGTACTTC.

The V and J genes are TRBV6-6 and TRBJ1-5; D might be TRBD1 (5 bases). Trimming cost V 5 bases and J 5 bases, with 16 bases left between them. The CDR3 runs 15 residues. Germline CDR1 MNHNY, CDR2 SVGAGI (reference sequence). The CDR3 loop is CASSALQGGYQPQHF. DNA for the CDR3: TGTGCCAGCAGTGCCTTGCAGGGTGGTTATCAGCCCCAGCATTTT.

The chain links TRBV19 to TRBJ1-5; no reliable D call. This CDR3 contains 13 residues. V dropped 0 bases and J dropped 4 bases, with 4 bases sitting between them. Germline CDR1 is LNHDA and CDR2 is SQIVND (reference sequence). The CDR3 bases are TGTGCCAGTAGTATAGAAGAAAATCAGCCCCAGCATTTT. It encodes CASSIEENQPQHF.

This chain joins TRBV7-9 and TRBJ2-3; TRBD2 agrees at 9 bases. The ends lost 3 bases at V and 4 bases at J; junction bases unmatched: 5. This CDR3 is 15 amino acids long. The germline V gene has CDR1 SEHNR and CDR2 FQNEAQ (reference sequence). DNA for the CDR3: TGTGCCAGCAGCTTGCGGGGGGGCCTCCCAGATACGCAGTATTTT. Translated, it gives CASSLRGGLPDTQYF. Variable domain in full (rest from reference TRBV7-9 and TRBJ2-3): DTGVSQNPRHKITKRGQNVTFRCDPISEHNRLYWYRQTLGQGPEFLTYFQNEAQLEKSRLLSDRFSAERPKGSFSTLEIQRTEQGDSAMYLCASSLRGGLPDTQYFGPGTRLTVL.

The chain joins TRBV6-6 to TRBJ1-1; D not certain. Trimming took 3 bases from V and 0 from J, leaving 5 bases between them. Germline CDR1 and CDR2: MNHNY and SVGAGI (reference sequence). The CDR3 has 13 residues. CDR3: CASSYVMNTEAFF. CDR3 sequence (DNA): TGTGCCAGCAGTTATGTAATGAACACTGAAGCTTTCTTT.

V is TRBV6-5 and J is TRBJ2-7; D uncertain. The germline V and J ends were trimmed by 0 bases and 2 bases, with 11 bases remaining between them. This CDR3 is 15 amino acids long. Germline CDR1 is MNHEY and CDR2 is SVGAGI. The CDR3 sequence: CASSYSYTGPYEQYF. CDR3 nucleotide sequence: TGTGCCAGCAGTTACTCTTACACCGGCCCCTACGAGCAGTACTTC.

In DNA form, the CDR3 reads TGTGCCAGCAGTTTCCGACGGACTGAGAACTATGGCTACACCTTC. Protein: CASSFRRTENYGYTF. The chain combines TRBV27 with TRBJ1-2; no reliable D call. Looked up from germline, CDR1 is MNHEY and CDR2 is SMNVEV (reference sequence). This CDR3 has 15 residues. V dropped 3 bases and J dropped 2 bases, with 13 bases sitting between them.

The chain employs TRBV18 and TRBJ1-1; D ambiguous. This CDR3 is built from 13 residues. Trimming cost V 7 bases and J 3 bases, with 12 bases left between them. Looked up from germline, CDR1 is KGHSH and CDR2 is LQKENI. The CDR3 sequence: CASLTAGDTEAFF. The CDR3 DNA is TGTGCCAGCTTAACGGCTGGGGACACTGAAGCTTTCTTT.

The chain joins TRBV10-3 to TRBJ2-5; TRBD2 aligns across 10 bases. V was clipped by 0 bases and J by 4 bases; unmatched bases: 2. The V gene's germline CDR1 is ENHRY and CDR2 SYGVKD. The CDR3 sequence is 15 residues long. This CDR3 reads CAISESASGGETQYF. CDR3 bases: TGTGCCATCAGTGAGTCGGCTAGCGGGGGAGAGACCCAGTACTTC.

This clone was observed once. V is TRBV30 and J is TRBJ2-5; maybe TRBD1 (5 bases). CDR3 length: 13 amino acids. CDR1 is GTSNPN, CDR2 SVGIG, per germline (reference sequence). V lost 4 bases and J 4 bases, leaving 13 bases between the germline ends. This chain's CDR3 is CAWTRRVRETQYF. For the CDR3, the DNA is TGTGCCTGGACCCGCAGGGTTAGAGAGACCCAGTACTTC.

The CDR3 bases are TGTGCCAGCAGCCGCGGACAGAGCTCCTACGAGCAGTACTTC. Protein sequence: CASSRGQSSYEQYF. This rearrangement joins TRBV5-5 to TRBJ2-7; D may be TRBD1 (6 bases). Trimming left V 4 bases short and J 0 bases short, with 11 bases between. The CDR3 is made up of 14 amino acids. CDR1 and CDR2 (germline): SGHKS, YYEKEE (reference sequence).

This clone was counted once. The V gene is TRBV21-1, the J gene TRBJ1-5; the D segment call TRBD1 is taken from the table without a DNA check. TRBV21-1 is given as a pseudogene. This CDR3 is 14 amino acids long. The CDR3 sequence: CASTLDTINQPQHF. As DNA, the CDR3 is TGTGCCAGCACCTTGGACACGATAAATCAGCCCCAGCATTTT.

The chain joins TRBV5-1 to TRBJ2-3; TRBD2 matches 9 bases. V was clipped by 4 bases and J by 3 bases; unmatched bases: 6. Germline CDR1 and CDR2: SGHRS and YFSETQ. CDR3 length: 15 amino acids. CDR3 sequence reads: CASSGAGGVTDTQYF. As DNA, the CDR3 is TGCGCCAGCAGCGGAGCGGGGGGTGTGACAGATACGCAGTATTTT. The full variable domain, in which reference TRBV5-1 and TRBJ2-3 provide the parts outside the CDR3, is KAGVTQTPRYLIKTRGQQVTLSCSPISGHRSVSWYQQTPGQGLQFLFEYFSETQRNKGNFPGRFSGRQFSNSRSEMNVSTLELGDSALYLCASSGAGGVTDTQYFGPGTRLTVL.